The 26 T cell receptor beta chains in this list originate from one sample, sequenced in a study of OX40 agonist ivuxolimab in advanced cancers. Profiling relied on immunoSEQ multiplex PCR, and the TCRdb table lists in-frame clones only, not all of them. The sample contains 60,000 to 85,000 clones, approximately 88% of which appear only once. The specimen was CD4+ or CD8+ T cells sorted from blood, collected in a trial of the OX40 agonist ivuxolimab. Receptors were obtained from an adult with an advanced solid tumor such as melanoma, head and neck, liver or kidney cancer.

The DNA of the CDR3 is TGTGCCAGCAGTTCGAGCGGGAGGGGCCACGAGCAGTACTTC. It codes for CASSSSGRGHEQYF. The V gene is TRBV7-9, the J gene TRBJ2-7, with TRBD2 matching over 10 bases. The V and J ends lost 6 bases and 5 bases, in that order; junction bases with no gene match: 7. The CDR3 runs 14 residues. Germline V gene lookup returns CDR1 SEHNR and CDR2 FQNEAQ (reference sequence).

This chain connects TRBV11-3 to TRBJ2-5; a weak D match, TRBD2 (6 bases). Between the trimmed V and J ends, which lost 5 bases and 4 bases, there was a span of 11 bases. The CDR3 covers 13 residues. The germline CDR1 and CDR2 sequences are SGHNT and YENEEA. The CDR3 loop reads CASSRRGPETQYF. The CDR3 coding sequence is TGTGCCAGCAGCAGGAGGGGCCCAGAGACCCAGTACTTC.

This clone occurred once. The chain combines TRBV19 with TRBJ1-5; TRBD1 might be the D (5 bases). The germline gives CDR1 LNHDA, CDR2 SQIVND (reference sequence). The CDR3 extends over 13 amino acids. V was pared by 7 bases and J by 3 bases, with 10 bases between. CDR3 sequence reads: CASKSGHNQPQHF. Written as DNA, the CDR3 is TGTGCCAGTAAGTCTGGACACAATCAGCCCCAGCATTTT.

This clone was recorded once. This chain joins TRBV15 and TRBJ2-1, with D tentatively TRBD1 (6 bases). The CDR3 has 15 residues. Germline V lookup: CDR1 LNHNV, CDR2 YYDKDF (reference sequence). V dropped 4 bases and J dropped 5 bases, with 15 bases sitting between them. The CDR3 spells CATSTLKGQNNEQFF. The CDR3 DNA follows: TGTGCCACCAGCACACTAAAGGGACAAAACAATGAGCAGTTCTTC.

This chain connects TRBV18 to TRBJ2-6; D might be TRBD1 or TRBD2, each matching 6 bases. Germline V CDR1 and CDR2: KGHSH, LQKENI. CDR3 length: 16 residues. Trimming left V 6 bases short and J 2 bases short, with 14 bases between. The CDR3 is CASSASGAPGANVLTF. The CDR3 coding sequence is TGTGCCAGCTCCGCGTCGGGGGCCCCTGGGGCCAACGTCCTGACTTTC.

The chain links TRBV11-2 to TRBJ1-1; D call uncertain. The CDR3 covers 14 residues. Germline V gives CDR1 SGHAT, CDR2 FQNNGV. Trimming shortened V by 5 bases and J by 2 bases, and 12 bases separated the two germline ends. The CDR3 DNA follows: TGTGCCAGCAGCCTAGGTAGTCGCAACACTGAAGCTTTCTTT. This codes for CASSLGSRNTEAFF.

Here the CDR3 reads CASSQVISGRLSSYNEQFF. CDR3 coding DNA: TGCGCCAGCAGCCAAGTGATTAGCGGGAGGCTGAGCTCCTACAATGAGCAGTTCTTC. The chain is built from TRBV4-1 and TRBJ2-1, with 10 bases matching TRBD2. Germline V gene data show CDR1 as MGHRA and CDR2 as YSYEKL. After removal of 1 base from V and 0 bases from J, the junction contained 9 bases not matched to a gene. This CDR3 contains 19 residues.

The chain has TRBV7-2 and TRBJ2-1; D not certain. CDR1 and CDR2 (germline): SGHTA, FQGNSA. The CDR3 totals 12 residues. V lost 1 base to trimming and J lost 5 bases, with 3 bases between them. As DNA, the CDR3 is TGTGCCAGCAGCTTAGGGAACAATGAGCAGTTCTTC. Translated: CASSLGNNEQFF.

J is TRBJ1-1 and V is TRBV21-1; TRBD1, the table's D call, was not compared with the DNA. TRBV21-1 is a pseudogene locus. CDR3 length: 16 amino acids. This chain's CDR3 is CASSKVRKDRDRKAFF. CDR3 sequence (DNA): TGTGCCAGCAGCAAAGTAAGGAAGGACCGGGACAGAAAAGCTTTCTTT.

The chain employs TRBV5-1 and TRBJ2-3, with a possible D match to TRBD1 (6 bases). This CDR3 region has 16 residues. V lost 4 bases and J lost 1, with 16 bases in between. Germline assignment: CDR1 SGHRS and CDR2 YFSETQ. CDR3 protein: CASSNKTGVRTDTQYF. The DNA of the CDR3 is TGCGCCAGCAGCAACAAGACAGGTGTACGCACAGATACGCAGTATTTT. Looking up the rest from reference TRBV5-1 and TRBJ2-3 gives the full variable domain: KAGVTQTPRYLIKTRGQQVTLSCSPISGHRSVSWYQQTPGQGLQFLFEYFSETQRNKGNFPGRFSGRQFSNSRSEMNVSTLELGDSALYLCASSNKTGVRTDTQYFGPGTRLTVL.

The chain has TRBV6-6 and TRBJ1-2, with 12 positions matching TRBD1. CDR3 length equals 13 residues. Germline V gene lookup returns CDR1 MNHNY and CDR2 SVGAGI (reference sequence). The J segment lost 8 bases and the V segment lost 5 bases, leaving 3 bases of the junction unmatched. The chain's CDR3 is CASSPGTGGGYTF. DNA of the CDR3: TGTGCCAGCAGTCCCGGGACAGGGGGCGGCTACACCTTC.

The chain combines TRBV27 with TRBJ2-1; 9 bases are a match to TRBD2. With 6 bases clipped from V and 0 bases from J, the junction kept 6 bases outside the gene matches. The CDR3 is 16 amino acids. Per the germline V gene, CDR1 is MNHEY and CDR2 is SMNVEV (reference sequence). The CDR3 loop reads CASRILTSGSYNEQFF. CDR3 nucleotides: TGTGCCAGCAGAATCCTGACTAGCGGCTCCTACAATGAGCAGTTCTTC.

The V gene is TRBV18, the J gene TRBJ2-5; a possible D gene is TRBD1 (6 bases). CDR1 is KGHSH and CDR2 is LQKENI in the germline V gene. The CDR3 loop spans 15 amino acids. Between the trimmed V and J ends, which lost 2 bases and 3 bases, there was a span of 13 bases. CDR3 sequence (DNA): TGTGCCAGCTCACCAGTCATACAGGGAAAAGAGACCCAGTACTTC. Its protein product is CASSPVIQGKETQYF.

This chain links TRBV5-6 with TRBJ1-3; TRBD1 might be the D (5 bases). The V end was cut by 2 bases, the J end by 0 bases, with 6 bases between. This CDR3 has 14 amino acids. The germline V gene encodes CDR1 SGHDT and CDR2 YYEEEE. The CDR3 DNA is TGTGCCAGCAGCTTACAGGTCTCTGGAAACACCATATATTTT. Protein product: CASSLQVSGNTIYF.

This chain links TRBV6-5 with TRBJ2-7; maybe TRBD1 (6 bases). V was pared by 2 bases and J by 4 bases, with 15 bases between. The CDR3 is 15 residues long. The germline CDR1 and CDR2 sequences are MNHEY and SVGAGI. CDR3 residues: CASSYRDTPLYEQYF. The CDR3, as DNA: TGTGCCAGCAGTTACAGGGACACGCCCCTATACGAGCAGTACTTC.

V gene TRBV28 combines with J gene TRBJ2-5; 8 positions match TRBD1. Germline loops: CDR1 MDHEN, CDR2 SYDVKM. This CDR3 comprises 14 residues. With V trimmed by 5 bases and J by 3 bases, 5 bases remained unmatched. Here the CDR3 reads CASSTRQGKETQYF. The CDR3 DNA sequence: TGTGCCAGCAGTACCCGACAGGGGAAAGAGACCCAGTACTTC.

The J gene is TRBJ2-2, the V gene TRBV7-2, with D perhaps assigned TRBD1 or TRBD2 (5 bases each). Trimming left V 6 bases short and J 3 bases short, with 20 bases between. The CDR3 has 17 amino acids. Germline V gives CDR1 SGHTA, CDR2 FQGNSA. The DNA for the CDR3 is TGTGCCAGCAGACCCGCCCCCGGAGAGGGGTACACCGGGGAGCTGTTTTTT. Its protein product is CASRPAPGEGYTGELFF.

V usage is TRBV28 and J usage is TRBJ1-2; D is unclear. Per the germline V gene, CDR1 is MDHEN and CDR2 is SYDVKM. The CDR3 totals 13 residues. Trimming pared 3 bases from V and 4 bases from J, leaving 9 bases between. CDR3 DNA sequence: TGTGCCAGCAGTTTGTGGCCCTTCTATGGCTACACCTTC. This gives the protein CASSLWPFYGYTF.

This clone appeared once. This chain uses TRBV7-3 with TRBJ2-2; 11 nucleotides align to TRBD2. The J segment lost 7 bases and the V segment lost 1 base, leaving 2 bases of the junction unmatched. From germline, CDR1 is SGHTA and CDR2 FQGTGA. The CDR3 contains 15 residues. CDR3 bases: TGTGCCAGCAGCTTAAACCTAGCGGGAGGCGGGGAGCTGTTTTTT. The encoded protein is CASSLNLAGGGELFF.

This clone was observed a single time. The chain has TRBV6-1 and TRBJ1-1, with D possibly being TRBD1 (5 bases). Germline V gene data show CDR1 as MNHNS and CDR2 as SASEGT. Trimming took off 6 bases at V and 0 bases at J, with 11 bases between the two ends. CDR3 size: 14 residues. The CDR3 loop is CASSLTVMNTEAFF. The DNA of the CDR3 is TGTGCCAGCAGCCTGACAGTAATGAACACTGAAGCTTTCTTT.

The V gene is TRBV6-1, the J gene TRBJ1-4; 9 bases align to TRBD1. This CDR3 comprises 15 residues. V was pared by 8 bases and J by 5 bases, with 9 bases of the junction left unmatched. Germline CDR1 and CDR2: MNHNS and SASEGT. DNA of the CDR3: TGTGCCAGCCTAAGTTCGGGACAGGGAAATGAAAAACTGTTTTTT. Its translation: CASLSSGQGNEKLFF.

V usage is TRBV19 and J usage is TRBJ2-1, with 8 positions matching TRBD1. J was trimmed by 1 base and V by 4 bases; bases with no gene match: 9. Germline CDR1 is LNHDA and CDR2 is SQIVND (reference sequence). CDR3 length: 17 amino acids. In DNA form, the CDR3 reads TGTGCCAGTAGTAATCCAGGGGGCCGGTATTCCTACAATGAGCAGTTCTTC. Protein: CASSNPGGRYSYNEQFF.

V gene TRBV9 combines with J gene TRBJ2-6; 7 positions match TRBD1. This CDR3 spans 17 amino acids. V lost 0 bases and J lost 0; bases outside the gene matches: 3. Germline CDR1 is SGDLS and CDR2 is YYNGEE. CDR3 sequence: CASSVGQGNSGANVLTF. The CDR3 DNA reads TGTGCCAGCAGCGTAGGACAGGGCAACTCTGGGGCCAACGTCCTGACTTTC.

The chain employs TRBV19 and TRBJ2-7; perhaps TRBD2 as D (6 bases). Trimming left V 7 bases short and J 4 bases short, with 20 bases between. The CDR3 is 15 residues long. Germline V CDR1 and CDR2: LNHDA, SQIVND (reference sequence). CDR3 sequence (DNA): TGTGCCAGTACCAGGTACGCGGGGCCAGGGTACGAGCAGTACTTC. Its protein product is CASTRYAGPGYEQYF.

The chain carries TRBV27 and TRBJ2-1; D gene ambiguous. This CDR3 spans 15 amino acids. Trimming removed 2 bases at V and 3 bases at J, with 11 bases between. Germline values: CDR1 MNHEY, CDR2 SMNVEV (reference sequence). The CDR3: CASSLRTQNYNEQFF. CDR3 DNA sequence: TGTGCCAGCAGTTTAAGGACCCAAAACTACAATGAGCAGTTCTTC.

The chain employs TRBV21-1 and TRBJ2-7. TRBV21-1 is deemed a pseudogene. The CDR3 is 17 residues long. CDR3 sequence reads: CASSKDLGTLGWVEQYF. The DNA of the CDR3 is TGTGCCAGCAGCAAAGACCTTGGGACCCTAGGGTGGGTCGAGCAGTACTTC.